This T cell receptor (beta chain) was found in a study of cytomegalovirus exposure and HLA in healthy donors. The PCR ran on 60 Vbeta and 13 Jbeta primers. Clones were sequenced by immunoSEQ multiplex PCR, and TCRdb holds only the in-frame ones, with some missing. The table has roughly 90,000 clones, over 65% seen once. The V end lost 8 bases, the J end lost 2 bases, and 13 bases lay between the germline ends. CDR1 and CDR2 (germline): MDHEN, SYDVKM. This CDR3 spans 13 amino acids. The sample consisted of PBMCs. This receptor was taken from a woman aged 40-49 years in good health and CMV-seropositive. V usage is TRBV28 and J usage is TRBJ2-7; possible D gene TRBD2, 7 bases. For the CDR3, the DNA is TGTGCCAGCGGGAGGGGGATTGCCTACGAGCAGTACTTC. Translating it yields CASGRGIAYEQYF.